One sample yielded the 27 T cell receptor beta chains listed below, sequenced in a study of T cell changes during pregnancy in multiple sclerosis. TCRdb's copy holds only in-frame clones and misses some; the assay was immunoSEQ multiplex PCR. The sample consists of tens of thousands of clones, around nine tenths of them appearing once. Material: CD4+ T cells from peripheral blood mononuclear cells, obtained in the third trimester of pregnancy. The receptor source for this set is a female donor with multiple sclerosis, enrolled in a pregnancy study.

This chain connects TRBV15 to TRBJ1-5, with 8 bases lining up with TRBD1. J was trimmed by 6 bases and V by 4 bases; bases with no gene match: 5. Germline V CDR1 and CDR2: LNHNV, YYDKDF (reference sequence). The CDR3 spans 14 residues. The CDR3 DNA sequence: TGTGCCACCAGCATCGACAGGGGTAGTCAGCCCCAGCATTTT. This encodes CATSIDRGSQPQHF.

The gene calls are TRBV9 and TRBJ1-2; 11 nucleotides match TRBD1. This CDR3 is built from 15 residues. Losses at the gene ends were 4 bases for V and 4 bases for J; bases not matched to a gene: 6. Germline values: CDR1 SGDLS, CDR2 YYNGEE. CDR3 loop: CASSLRTGGSYGYTF. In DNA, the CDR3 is TGTGCCAGCAGCCTCCGGACAGGGGGCAGCTATGGCTACACCTTC.

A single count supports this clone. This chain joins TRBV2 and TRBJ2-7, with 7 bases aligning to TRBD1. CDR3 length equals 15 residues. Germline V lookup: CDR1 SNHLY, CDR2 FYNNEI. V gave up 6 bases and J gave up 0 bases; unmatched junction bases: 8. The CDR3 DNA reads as TGTGCCAGCAGGGGGACAGACTCCCCCTCCTACGAGCAGTACTTC. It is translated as CASRGTDSPSYEQYF.

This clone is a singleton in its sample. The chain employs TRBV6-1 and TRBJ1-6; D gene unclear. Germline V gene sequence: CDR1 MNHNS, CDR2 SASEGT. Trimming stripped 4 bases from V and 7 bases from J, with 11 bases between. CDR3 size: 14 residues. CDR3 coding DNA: TGTGCCAGCAGTGCCGAGAAAAAAAATTCACCCCTCCACTTT. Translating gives CASSAEKKNSPLHF.

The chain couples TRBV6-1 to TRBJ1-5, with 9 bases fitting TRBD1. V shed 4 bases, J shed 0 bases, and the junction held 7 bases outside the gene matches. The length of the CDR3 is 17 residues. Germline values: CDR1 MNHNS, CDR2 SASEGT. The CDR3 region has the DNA TGTGCCAGCAGTGTGGGGTACAGGGGGCTTAGCAATCAGCCCCAGCATTTT. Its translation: CASSVGYRGLSNQPQHF.

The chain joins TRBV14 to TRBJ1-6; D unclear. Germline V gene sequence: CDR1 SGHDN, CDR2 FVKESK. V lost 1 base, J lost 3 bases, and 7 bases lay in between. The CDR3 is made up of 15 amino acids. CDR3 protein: CASSQGRSYNSPLHF. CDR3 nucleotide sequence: TGTGCCAGCAGCCAAGGGAGGAGCTATAATTCACCCCTCCACTTT.

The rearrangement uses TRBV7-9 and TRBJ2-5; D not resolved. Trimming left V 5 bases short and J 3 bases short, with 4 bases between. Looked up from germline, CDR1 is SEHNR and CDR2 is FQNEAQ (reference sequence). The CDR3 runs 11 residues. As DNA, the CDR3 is TGTGCCAGCAGCGCTAAAGAGACCCAGTACTTC. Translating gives CASSAKETQYF. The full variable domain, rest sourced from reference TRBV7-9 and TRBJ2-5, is DTGVSQNPRHKITKRGQNVTFRCDPISEHNRLYWYRQTLGQGPEFLTYFQNEAQLEKSRLLSDRFSAERPKGSFSTLEIQRTEQGDSAMYLCASSAKETQYFGPGTRLLVL.

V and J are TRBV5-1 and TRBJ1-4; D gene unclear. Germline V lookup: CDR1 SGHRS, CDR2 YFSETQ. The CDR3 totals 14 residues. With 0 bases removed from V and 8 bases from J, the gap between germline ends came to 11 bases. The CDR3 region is CASSLAGGREKLFF. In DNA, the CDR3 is TGCGCCAGCAGCTTGGCCGGAGGGAGAGAAAAACTGTTTTTT.

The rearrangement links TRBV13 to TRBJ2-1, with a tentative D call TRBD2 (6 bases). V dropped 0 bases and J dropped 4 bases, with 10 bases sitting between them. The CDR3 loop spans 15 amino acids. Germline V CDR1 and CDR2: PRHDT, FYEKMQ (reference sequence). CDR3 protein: CASSLGTRAYNEQFF. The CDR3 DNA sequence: TGTGCCAGCAGCTTAGGGACTAGGGCTTACAATGAGCAGTTCTTC.

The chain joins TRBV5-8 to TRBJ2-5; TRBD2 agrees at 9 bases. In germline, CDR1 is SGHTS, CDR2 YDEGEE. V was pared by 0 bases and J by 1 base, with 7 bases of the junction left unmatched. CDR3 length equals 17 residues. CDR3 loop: CASSLGGIAGAQETQYF. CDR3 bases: TGTGCCAGCAGCTTGGGAGGAATAGCGGGGGCCCAAGAGACCCAGTACTTC.

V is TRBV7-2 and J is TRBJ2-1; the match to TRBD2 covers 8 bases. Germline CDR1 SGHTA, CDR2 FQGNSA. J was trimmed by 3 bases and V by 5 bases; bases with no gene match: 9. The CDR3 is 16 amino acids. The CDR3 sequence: CASSRSGGGFYNEQFF. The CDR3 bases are TGTGCCAGCAGCCGGAGCGGGGGTGGGTTCTACAATGAGCAGTTCTTC.

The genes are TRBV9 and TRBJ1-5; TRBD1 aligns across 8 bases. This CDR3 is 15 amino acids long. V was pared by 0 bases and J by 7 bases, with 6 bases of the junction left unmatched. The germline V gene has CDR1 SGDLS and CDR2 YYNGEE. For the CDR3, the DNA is TGTGCCAGCAGCGTAGGAGACAGGGGAGCCCAGCCCCAGCATTTT. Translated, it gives CASSVGDRGAQPQHF.

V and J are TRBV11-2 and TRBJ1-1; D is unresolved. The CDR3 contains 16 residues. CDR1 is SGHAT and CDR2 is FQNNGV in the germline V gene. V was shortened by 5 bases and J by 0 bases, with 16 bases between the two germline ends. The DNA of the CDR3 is TGTGCCAGCAGCCCCCGCGCAGGACTCATGAACACTGAAGCTTTCTTT. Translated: CASSPRAGLMNTEAFF.

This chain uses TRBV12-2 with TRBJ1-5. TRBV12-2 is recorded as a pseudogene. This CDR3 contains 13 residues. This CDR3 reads CASRRSVNQPQHF. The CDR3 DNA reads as TGTGCAAGTCGTCGAAGCGTCAATCAGCCCCAGCATTTT.

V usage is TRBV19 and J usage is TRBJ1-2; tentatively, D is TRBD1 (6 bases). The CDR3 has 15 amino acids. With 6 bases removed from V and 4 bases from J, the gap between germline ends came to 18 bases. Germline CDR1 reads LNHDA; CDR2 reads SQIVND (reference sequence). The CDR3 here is CASRTRDITAYGYTF. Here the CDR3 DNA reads TGTGCCAGTAGGACCCGGGACATTACCGCCTATGGCTACACCTTC.

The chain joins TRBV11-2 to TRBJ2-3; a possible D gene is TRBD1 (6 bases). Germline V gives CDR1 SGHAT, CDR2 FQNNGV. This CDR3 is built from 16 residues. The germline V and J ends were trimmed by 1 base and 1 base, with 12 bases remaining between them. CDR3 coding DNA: TGTGCCAGCAGCTTAGTTCGGTCAGGGGGCACAGATACGCAGTATTTT. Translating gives CASSLVRSGGTDTQYF.

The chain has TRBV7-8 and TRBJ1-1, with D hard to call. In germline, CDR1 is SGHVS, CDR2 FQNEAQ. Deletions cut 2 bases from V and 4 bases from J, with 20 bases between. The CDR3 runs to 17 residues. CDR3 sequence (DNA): TGTGCCAGCAGCTTACCTCTAGGAAGGTTACTGGTCACTGAAGCTTTCTTT. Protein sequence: CASSLPLGRLLVTEAFF. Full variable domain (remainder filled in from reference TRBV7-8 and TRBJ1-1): GAGVSQSPRYKVAKRGQDVALRCDPISGHVSLFWYQQALGQGPEFLTYFQNEAQLDKSGLPSDRFFAERPEGSVSTLKIQRTQQEDSAVYLCASSLPLGRLLVTEAFFGQGTRLTVV.

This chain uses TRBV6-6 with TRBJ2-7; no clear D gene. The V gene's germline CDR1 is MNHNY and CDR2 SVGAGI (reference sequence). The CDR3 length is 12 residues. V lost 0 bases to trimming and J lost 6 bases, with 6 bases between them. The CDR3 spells CASSYSKPEQYF. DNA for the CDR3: TGTGCCAGCAGTTACTCGAAGCCCGAGCAGTACTTC.

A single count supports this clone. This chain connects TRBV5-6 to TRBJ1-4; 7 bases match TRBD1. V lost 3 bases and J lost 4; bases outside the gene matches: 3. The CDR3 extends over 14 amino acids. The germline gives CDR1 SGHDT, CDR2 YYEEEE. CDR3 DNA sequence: TGTGCCAGCAGCTCGGGACAGCATAATGAAAAACTGTTTTTT. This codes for CASSSGQHNEKLFF. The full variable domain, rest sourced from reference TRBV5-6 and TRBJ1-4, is DAGVTQSPTHLIKTRGQQVTLRCSPKSGHDTVSWYQQALGQGPQFIFQYYEEEERQRGNFPDRFSGHQFPNYSSELNVNALLLGDSALYLCASSSGQHNEKLFFGSGTQLSVL.

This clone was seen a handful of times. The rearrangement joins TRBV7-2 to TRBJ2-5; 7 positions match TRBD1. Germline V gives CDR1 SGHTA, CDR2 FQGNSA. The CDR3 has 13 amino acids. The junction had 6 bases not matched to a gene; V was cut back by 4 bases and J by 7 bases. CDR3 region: CASSSDRAGTQYF. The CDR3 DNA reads TGTGCCAGCAGCTCAGACAGGGCCGGGACCCAGTACTTC. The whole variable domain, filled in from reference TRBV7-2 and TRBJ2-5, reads GAGVSQSPSNKVTEKGKDVELRCDPISGHTALYWYRQSLGQGLEFLIYFQGNSAPDKSGLPSDRFSAERTGGSVSTLTIQRTQQEDSAVYLCASSSDRAGTQYFGPGTRLLVL.

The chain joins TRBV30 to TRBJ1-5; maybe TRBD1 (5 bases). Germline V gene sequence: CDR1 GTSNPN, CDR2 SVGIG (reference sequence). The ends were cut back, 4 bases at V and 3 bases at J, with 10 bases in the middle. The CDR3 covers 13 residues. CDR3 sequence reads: CAWTGNYNQPQHF. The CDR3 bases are TGTGCCTGGACAGGGAATTACAATCAGCCCCAGCATTTT.

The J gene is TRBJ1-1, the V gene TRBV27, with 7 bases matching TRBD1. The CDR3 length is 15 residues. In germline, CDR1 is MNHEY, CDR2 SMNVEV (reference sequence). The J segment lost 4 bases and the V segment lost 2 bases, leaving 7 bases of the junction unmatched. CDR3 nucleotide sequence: TGTGCCAGCAGTTTAACAGGGGAGGTGCGCACTGAAGCTTTCTTT. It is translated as CASSLTGEVRTEAFF.

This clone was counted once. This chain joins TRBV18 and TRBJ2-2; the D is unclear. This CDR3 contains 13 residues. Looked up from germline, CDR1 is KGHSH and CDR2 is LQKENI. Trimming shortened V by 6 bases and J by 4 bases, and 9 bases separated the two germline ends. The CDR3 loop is CASSELPTGELFF. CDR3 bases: TGTGCCAGCTCGGAACTACCCACCGGGGAGCTGTTTTTT. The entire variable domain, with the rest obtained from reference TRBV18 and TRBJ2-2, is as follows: NAGVMQNPRHLVRRRGQEARLRCSPMKGHSHVYWYRQLPEEGLKFMVYLQKENIIDESGMPKERFSAEFPKEGPSILRIQQVVRGDSAAYFCASSELPTGELFFGEGSRLTVL.

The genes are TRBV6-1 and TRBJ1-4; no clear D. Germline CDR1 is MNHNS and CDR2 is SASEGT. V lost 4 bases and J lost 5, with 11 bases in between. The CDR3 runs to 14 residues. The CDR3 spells CASSGAGQNEKLFF. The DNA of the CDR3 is TGTGCCAGCAGTGGGGCGGGTCAGAATGAAAAACTGTTTTTT.

The CDR3 reads CASIGAGIGNTIYF. CDR3 nucleotides: TGTGCCAGTATAGGTGCCGGGATCGGAAACACCATATATTTT. This sequence joins TRBV19 and TRBJ1-3, with D hard to call. Per the germline V gene, CDR1 is LNHDA and CDR2 is SQIVND (reference sequence). Trimming pared 7 bases from V and 4 bases from J, leaving 14 bases between. The length of the CDR3 is 14 residues.

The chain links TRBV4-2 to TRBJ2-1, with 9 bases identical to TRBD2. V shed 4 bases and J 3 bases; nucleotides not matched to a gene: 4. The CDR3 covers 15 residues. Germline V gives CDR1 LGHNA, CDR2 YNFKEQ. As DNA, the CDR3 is TGTGCCAGCAGCCCCCTAGCGGGGTACTACAATGAGCAGTTCTTC. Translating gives CASSPLAGYYNEQFF.

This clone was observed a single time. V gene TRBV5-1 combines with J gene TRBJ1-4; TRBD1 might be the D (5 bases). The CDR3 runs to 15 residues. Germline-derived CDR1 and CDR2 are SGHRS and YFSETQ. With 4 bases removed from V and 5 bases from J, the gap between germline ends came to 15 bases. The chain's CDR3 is CASSKTGTANEKLFF. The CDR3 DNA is TGCGCCAGCAGCAAAACAGGAACCGCGAATGAAAAACTGTTTTTT.